These 15 T cell receptor beta chains were all obtained from the same sample, sequenced in a study of blood T cell repertoires in COVID-19. Here immunoSEQ multiplex PCR was the method, and the copy in TCRdb shows in-frame clones only, minus some. The sample carries almost 50,000 clones, roughly 89% recorded once. Sequencing used peripheral blood. Receptors originate from a man aged 45-65 years with acute or convalescent COVID-19.

The V call is TRBV6-5, the J call TRBJ1-2, with 11 positions matching TRBD1. CDR3 length: 16 residues. Germline V gene data show CDR1 as MNHEY and CDR2 as SVGAGI. J lost 8 bases, V lost 1 base, and 9 bases had no gene match. CDR3 sequence: CASSYLSRDRGLGYTF. In DNA, the CDR3 is TGTGCCAGCAGTTACTTGTCCCGGGACAGGGGGTTAGGCTACACCTTC.

The chain recombines TRBV6-5 with TRBJ1-2; tentatively, D is TRBD1 (5 bases). Germline assignment: CDR1 MNHEY and CDR2 SVGAGI. CDR3 length: 15 amino acids. With 5 bases removed from V and 5 bases from J, the gap between germline ends came to 18 bases. CDR3 nucleotide sequence: TGTGCCAGCAGTCCAGGGTCGGGAGCTGGTTATGGCTACACCTTC. The encoded protein is CASSPGSGAGYGYTF.

This sequence joins TRBV3-1 (or the pseudogene TRBV3-2) and TRBJ2-5; 9 bases agree with TRBD2. CDR1 is LGHDT and CDR2 is YNNKEL in the germline V gene (reference sequence). The CDR3 is 14 amino acids. The trim removed 6 bases at V and 5 bases at J, leaving 7 bases unmatched. CDR3 bases: TGTGCCAGCAGTCCCAAAACTAGCGGGGAGACCCAGTACTTC. Translated, it gives CASSPKTSGETQYF.

The gene calls are TRBV6-4 and TRBJ2-3, with 9 bases fitting TRBD1. This CDR3 region has 12 residues. CDR1 MRHNA and CDR2 SNTAGT come from the germline V gene. With 8 bases clipped from V and 10 bases from J, the junction kept 7 bases outside the gene matches. The DNA for the CDR3 is TGTGCCAGCGGGGAGACAGGGGGTGCGCAGTATTTT. Its protein product is CASGETGGAQYF.

V usage is TRBV11-2 and J usage is TRBJ1-5, with 8 positions matching TRBD1. Germline-derived CDR1 and CDR2 are SGHAT and FQNNGV. Trimming took 4 bases from V and 6 from J; bases not matched to a gene: 2. This CDR3 comprises 13 residues. CDR3 sequence (DNA): TGTGCCAGCAGCTCTGACAGGGGTCAGCCCCAGCATTTT. Translated, it gives CASSSDRGQPQHF.

This chain joins TRBV13 and TRBJ1-6, with 10 positions matching TRBD1. V was pared by 5 bases and J by 9 bases, with 10 bases of the junction left unmatched. In germline, CDR1 is PRHDT, CDR2 FYEKMQ (reference sequence). This CDR3 is built from 16 residues. CDR3 loop: CASSKPGQGGSSPLHF. The CDR3 DNA is TGTGCCAGCAGCAAACCAGGACAGGGGGGAAGTTCACCCCTCCACTTT.

The J gene is TRBJ1-6, the V gene TRBV4-2; 7 bases are a match to TRBD1. Unmatched junction bases numbered 9, after V lost 1 base and J lost 0 bases. This CDR3 is built from 19 residues. The germline V gene has CDR1 LGHNA and CDR2 YNFKEQ. This CDR3 is CASSQVQGRGSSYNSPLHF. CDR3 nucleotide sequence: TGTGCCAGCAGCCAAGTTCAGGGCAGGGGGAGCTCCTATAATTCACCCCTCCACTTT.

The chain is built from TRBV27 and TRBJ1-5; a possible D gene is TRBD1 (5 bases). The germline gives CDR1 MNHEY, CDR2 SMNVEV (reference sequence). CDR3 length: 15 residues. Trimming took off 6 bases at V and 5 bases at J, with 17 bases between the two ends. CDR3 sequence (DNA): TGTGCCAGCAGAAAAACGACAGATCTAGATCAGCCCCAGCATTTT. This codes for CASRKTTDLDQPQHF.

Only one count was recorded for this clone. The J gene is TRBJ1-6, the V gene TRBV4-2; 8 bases line up with TRBD1. The CDR3 runs 19 residues. Germline V CDR1 and CDR2: LGHNA, YNFKEQ. V shed 0 bases, J shed 6 bases, and the junction held 13 bases outside the gene matches. CDR3 sequence (DNA): TGTGCCAGCAGCCAAGAGGTCCAGGACAGGGACACAATTAATTCACCCCTCCACTTT. Translating gives CASSQEVQDRDTINSPLHF.

The rearrangement links TRBV2 to TRBJ2-7; no definite D call. Germline CDR1 reads SNHLY; CDR2 reads FYNNEI. Trimming cost V 6 bases and J 4 bases, with 7 bases left between them. This CDR3 is 11 amino acids long. The CDR3 DNA reads TGTGCCAGCAGAGCTACTTACGAGCAGTACTTC. This gives the protein CASRATYEQYF.

This clone came up once. CDR3 bases: TGTGCCAGCAGCGGACTAGGGCAAACCGGGGAGCTGTTTTTT. This encodes CASSGLGQTGELFF. The chain couples TRBV7-9 to TRBJ2-2; TRBD2 matches 7 bases. V was pared by 5 bases and J by 5 bases, with 5 bases of the junction left unmatched. The CDR3 runs to 14 residues. Per the germline V gene, CDR1 is SEHNR and CDR2 is FQNEAQ (reference sequence).

The gene calls are TRBV4-2 and TRBJ2-7; 9 nucleotides line up with TRBD2. Germline V gene sequence: CDR1 LGHNA, CDR2 YNFKEQ. V trimming: 5 bases; J trimming: 4 bases; junction bases outside the gene matches: 9. This CDR3 has 15 amino acids. Written as DNA, the CDR3 is TGTGCCAGCAGCTTAGCGGGAGAGGGGTCTTACGAGCAGTACTTC. It specifies CASSLAGEGSYEQYF.

Points on this clone: The sample holds other DNA sequences that translate to the same CDR3. The chain joins TRBV27 to TRBJ1-2; perhaps TRBD1 as D (5 bases). V lost 3 bases and J lost 4, with 9 bases in between. This CDR3 contains 13 residues. The germline gives CDR1 MNHEY, CDR2 SMNVEV (reference sequence). CDR3 loop: CASSFPGGYGYTF. The CDR3 DNA sequence: TGTGCCAGCAGTTTCCCCGGGGGCTATGGCTACACCTTC.

The J gene is TRBJ1-1, the V gene TRBV6-6; D possibly corresponds to TRBD1 (5 bases). This CDR3 region has 16 residues. Germline V gene data show CDR1 as MNHNY and CDR2 as SVGAGI (reference sequence). V was shortened by 3 bases and J by 2 bases, with 16 bases between the two germline ends. CDR3 protein: CASSYGRVTLNTEAFF. Here the CDR3 DNA reads TGTGCCAGCAGTTATGGCAGGGTTACCCTCAACACTGAAGCTTTCTTT.

This clone was picked up a small number of times. The genes are TRBV30 and TRBJ2-3, with D possibly TRBD2 on 7 matching bases. V was trimmed by 7 bases and J by 2 bases, leaving 13 bases between them. Germline V gives CDR1 GTSNPN, CDR2 SVGIG (reference sequence). The CDR3 is 13 residues long. The CDR3 spells CALGRGNTDTQYF. CDR3 DNA: TGTGCCTTAGGGAGGGGGAACACAGATACGCAGTATTTT.